The rows below give T cell receptor beta chains drawn from one sample of a study of T-cell memory formation after mild COVID-19. TCRdb re-derived calls from the 5' RACE reads in MiXCR, one entry per CDR3 protein. The sample has approximately 440,000 distinct CDR3 sequences; 15% to 25% are singletons. Sample: PBMCs or a T cell subset sorted from them (not recorded which). Receptors originate from an adult woman who had mild COVID-19 (a few samples of this study predate the infection). Cell type and time point are not known. Each CDR3 is given with its conserved first and last residue. A D gene is named only where the DNA matches it firmly. Size is omitted from some rows. Given values are once, few, many or a class for expanded clones.

few	TRBD1	TRBV12-3/TRBV12-4	TRBJ2-3	TGTGCCAGCAGCACCGGGACAGGGGATCCAGATACGCAGTATTTT	CASSTGTGDPDTQYF
few	TRBD1	TRBV6-5	TRBJ2-7	TGTGCCAGCAGTTACCGGGACAGAGGCCACGAGCAGTACTTC	CASSYRDRGHEQYF
few	.	TRBV5-1	TRBJ1-2	TGCGCCAGCAGCTTGGCTTCCCAGGGGAACTATGGCTACACCTTC	CASSLASQGNYGYTF
few	TRBD2	TRBV4-3	TRBJ2-3	TGCGCCAGCAGCGCCCGGACTAGCGGAGATACGCAGTATTTT	CASSARTSGDTQYF
.	TRBD2	TRBV5-1	TRBJ2-1	TGCGCCAGCAGTTCGGGACTAGCGAATGAGCAGTTCTTC	CASSSGLANEQFF
many	.	TRBV6-5	TRBJ2-2	TGTGCCAGCAGTTACCAGGCGGCATCGAACACCGGGGAGCTGTTTTTT	CASSYQAASNTGELFF
.	.	TRBV5-1	TRBJ2-1	TGCGCCAGCAGCTCCATCGGGGGACTTTCTCACATCTCCTACAATGAGCAGTTCTTC	CASSSIGGLSHISYNEQFF
.	.	TRBV9	TRBJ1-3	TGTGCCAGCAGCGTAAGTCTGTCCGGAAACACCATATATTTT	CASSVSLSGNTIYF
many	TRBD2	TRBV4-1	TRBJ2-1	TGCGCCAGCAGCCAAGACCCCTCGTCTAGCGGGAGGGCCTACAATGAGCAGTTCTTC	CASSQDPSSSGRAYNEQFF
few	.	TRBV25-1	TRBJ2-1	TGTGCCAGCCGAACCCCGGTGGGCTACCCTGAGCAGTTCTTC	CASRTPVGYPEQFF
many	.	TRBV28	TRBJ2-7	TGTGCCAGCAGTTTTGGATTCTACGAGCAGTACTTC	CASSFGFYEQYF
.	TRBD2	TRBV6-2/TRBV6-3	TRBJ2-7	TGTGCCAGCAGTTACGACGATAGCGGGGGGTACGAGCAGTACTTC	CASSYDDSGGYEQYF
.	TRBD2	TRBV29-1	TRBJ2-1	TGCAGCTACACCGAGCGGGAGTTCTATGAGCAGTTCTTC	CSYTEREFYEQFF
.	TRBD2	TRBV5-5	TRBJ2-1	TGTGCCAGCAGCCCCCTTGGGGGGGACGCCGCCTACAATGAGCAGTTCTTC	CASSPLGGDAAYNEQFF
many	TRBD2	TRBV5-1	TRBJ2-4	TGCGCCAGCAGCTTGTACGGGGGACTAGAGAACAAAAACATTCAGTACTTC	CASSLYGGLENKNIQYF
few	.	TRBV12-3/TRBV12-4	TRBJ1-2	TGTGCCAGCAGTGTGAACCCTAGGGGCTACACCTTC	CASSVNPRGYTF
few	TRBD1	TRBV3-1	TRBJ1-2	TGTGCCAGCAGCCAAGATGGTTCAGGGGGTAACTATGGCTACACCTTC	CASSQDGSGGNYGYTF
many	TRBD1	TRBV25-1	TRBJ2-7	TGTGCCAGCAGTGAGCGGACAGGACCCAAAAACGAGCAGTACTTC	CASSERTGPKNEQYF
many	TRBD1	TRBV6-6	TRBJ2-7	TGTGCCAGCAGTCGCGGGACAGGTGCCTACGAGCAGTACTTC	CASSRGTGAYEQYF
few	.	TRBV29-1	TRBJ2-7	TGCAGCGTCGCCCTGACGGCGCCCCTCTACGAGCAGTACTTC	CSVALTAPLYEQYF
few	TRBD1	TRBV12-3/TRBV12-4	TRBJ2-1	TGTGCCAGCAGCGAGGGACAGGCATCCTACAATGAGCAGTTCTTC	CASSEGQASYNEQFF
.	TRBD2	TRBV5-4	TRBJ2-7	TGTGCCAGCAGCTCGGGACTAGCAAACGAGCAGTACTTC	CASSSGLANEQYF
many	TRBD2	TRBV10-3	TRBJ2-3	TGTGCCATCAGTGAGTCGGGACTAGCGGGGCGGACCACCTACACAGATACGCAGTATTTT	CAISESGLAGRTTYTDTQYF
few	.	TRBV29-1	TRBJ2-1	TGCAGCGTTGACCACAGGGTCAATGAGCAGTTCTTC	CSVDHRVNEQFF
.	.	TRBV24-1	TRBJ2-7	TGTGCCACCAGTGTTGGGGGGGAGCAGTACTTC	CATSVGGEQYF
few	.	TRBV20-1	TRBJ2-3	TGCAGTGCTAGAGTCATTCCGGGGGCCCCAGATACGCAGTATTTT	CSARVIPGAPDTQYF
.	.	TRBV18	TRBJ2-7	TGTGCCAGCTCACCACCGGAAGGGGCCAGCTCCTACGAGCAGTACTTC	CASSPPEGASSYEQYF